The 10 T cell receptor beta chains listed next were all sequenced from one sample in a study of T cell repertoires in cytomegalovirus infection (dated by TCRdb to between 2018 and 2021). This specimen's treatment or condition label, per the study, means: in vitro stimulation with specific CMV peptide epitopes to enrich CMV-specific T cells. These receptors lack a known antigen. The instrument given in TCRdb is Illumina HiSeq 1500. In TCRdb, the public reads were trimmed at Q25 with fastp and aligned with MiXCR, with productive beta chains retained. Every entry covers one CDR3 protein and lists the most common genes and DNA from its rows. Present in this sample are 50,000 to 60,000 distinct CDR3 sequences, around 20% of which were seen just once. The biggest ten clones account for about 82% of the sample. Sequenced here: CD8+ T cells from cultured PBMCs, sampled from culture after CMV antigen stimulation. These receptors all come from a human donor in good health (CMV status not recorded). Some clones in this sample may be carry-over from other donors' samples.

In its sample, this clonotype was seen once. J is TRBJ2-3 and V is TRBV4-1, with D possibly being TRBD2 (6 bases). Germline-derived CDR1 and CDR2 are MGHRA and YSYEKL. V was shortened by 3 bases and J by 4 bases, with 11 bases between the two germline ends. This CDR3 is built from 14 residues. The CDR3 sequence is CASSQDTSPDTQYF. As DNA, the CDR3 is TGCGCCAGCAGCCAGGACACTAGCCCAGATACGCAGTATTTT.

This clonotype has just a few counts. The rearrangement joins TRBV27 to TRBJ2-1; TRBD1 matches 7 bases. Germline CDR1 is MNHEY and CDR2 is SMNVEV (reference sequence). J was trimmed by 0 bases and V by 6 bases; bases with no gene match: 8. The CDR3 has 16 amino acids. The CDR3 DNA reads TGTGCCAGCAGGGCACAGGGGTCTAGCTCCTACAATGAGCAGTTCTTC. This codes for CASRAQGSSSYNEQFF.

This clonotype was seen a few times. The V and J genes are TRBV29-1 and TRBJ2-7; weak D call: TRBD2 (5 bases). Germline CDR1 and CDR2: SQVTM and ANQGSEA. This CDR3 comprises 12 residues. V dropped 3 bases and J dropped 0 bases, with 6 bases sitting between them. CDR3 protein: CSVEGSSYEQYF. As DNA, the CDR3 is TGCAGCGTTGAGGGGAGCTCCTACGAGCAGTACTTC.

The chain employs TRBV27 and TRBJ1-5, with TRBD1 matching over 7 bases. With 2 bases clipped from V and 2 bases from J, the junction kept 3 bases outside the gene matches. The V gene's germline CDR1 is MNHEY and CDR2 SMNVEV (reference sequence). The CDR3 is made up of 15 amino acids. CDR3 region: CASSLTGEGNQPQHF. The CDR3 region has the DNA TGTGCCAGCAGTTTAACAGGGGAGGGCAATCAGCCCCAGCATTTT.

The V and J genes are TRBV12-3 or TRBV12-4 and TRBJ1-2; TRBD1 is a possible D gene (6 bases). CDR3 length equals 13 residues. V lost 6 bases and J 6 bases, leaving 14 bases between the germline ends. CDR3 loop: CASSPLGAHGYTF. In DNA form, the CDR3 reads TGTGCCAGCAGCCCCCTGGGGGCGCATGGCTACACCTTC.

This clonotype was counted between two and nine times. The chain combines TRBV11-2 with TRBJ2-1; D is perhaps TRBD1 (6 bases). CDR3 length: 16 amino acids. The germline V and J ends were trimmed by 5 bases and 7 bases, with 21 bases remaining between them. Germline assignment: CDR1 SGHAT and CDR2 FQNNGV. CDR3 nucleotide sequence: TGTGCCAGCAGCGACCAGGACAGTTTTGTTCAAAATGAGCAGTTCTTC. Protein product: CASSDQDSFVQNEQFF. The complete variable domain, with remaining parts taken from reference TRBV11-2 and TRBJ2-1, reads EAGVAQSPRYKIIEKRQSVAFWCNPISGHATLYWYQQILGQGPKLLIQFQNNGVVDDSQLPKDRFSAERLKGVDSTLKIQPAKLEDSAVYLCASSDQDSFVQNEQFFGPGTRLTVL.

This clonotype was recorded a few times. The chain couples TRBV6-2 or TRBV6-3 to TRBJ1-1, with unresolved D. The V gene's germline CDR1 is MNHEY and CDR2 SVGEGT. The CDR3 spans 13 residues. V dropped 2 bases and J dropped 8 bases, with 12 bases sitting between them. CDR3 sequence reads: CASSYNQLQEAFF. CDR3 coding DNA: TGTGCCAGCAGTTACAACCAGCTCCAGGAAGCTTTCTTT.

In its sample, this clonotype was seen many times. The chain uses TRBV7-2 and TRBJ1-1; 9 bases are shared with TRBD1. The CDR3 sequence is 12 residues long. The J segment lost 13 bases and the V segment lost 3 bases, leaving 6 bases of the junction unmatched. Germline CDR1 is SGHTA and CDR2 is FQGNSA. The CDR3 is CASSFSQGAGFF. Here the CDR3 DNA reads TGTGCCAGCAGCTTTTCACAGGGGGCTGGTTTCTTT.

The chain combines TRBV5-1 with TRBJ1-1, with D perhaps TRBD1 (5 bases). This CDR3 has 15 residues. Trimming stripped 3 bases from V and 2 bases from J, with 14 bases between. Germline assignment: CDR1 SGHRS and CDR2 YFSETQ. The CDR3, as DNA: TGCGCCAGCAGCTCCGTGGGGCCCCTTAACACTGAAGCTTTCTTT. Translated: CASSSVGPLNTEAFF.

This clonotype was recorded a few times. The CDR3 DNA sequence: TGTGCCAGCAGCTTGGGGAATCTAGGACAGGGGGCCGGGGGGTCCTACGAGCAGTACTTC. Amino acids: CASSLGNLGQGAGGSYEQYF. The gene calls are TRBV7-8 and TRBJ2-7; 11 nucleotides line up with TRBD1. Trimming took 3 bases from V and 1 from J; bases not matched to a gene: 17. CDR1 SGHVS and CDR2 FQNEAQ come from the germline V gene. This CDR3 spans 20 amino acids.